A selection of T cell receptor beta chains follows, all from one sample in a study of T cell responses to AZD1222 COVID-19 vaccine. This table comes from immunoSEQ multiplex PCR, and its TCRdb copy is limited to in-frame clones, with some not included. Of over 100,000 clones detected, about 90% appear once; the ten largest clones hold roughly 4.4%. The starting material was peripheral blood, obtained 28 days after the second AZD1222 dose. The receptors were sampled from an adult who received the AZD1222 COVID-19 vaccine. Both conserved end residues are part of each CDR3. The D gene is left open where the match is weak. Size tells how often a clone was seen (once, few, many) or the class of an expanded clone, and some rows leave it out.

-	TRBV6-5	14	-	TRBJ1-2	CATGGGFRGAGYTF	TGTGCCACCGGTGGGGGGTTTAGAGGGGCTGGCTACACCTTC
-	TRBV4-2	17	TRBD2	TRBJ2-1	CASSQDRLAGGPSEQFF	TGTGCCAGCAGCCAAGACCGACTAGCGGGAGGGCCAAGTGAGCAGTTCTTC
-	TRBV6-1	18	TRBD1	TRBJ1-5	CASSESGTGEYSNQPQHF	TGTGCCAGCAGTGAATCTGGGACAGGAGAGTATAGCAATCAGCCCCAGCATTTT
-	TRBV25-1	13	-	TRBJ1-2	CASSELKGRGYTF	TGTGCCAGCAGTGAATTGAAGGGGCGCGGCTACACCTTC
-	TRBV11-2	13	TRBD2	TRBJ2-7	CASSFRDYQEQYF	TGTGCCAGCAGCTTCCGGGACTATCAAGAGCAGTACTTC
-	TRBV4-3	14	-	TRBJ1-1	CASRRTGLVAEAFF	TGCGCCAGCAGGCGAACAGGGTTAGTCGCTGAAGCTTTCTTT
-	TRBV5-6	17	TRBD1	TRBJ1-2	CASSYVEGTGVNYGYTF	TGTGCCAGCAGCTACGTAGAAGGGACAGGGGTTAACTATGGCTACACCTTC
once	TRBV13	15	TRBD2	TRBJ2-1	CASSSMVAGGHEQFF	TGTGCCAGCAGCTCAATGGTAGCGGGAGGACATGAGCAGTTCTTC
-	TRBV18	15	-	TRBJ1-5	CASSPAGVSNQPQHF	TGTGCCAGCTCACCGGCAGGGGTTAGCAATCAGCCCCAGCATTTT
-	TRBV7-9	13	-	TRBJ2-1	CASRTTTDTEQFF	TGTGCCAGCAGGACGACTACAGACACAGAGCAGTTCTTC
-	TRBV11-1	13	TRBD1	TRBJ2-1	CAAETGNGNEQFF	TGTGCCGCAGAGACAGGGAACGGGAATGAGCAGTTCTTC
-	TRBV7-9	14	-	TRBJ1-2	CASSLVGESYGYTF	TGTGCCAGCAGCTTAGTGGGAGAGAGCTATGGCTACACCTTC
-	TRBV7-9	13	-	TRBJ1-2	CASSFEANGGYTF	TGTGCCAGCAGCTTTGAAGCCAATGGTGGCTACACCTTC
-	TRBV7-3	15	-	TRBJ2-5	CASSSTGTPGETQYF	TGTGCCAGCAGCTCAACAGGGACACCGGGGGAGACCCAGTACTTC
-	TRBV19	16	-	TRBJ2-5	CASSMGPGAYKETQYF	TGTGCCAGTAGTATGGGCCCGGGAGCGTATAAAGAGACCCAGTACTTC
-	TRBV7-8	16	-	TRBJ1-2	CASSHQPGAHPNGYTF	TGTGCCAGCAGCCACCAACCAGGGGCGCACCCCAATGGCTACACCTTC
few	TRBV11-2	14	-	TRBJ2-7	CASTLGHSSYEQYF	TGTGCCAGCACCTTGGGTCATAGCTCCTACGAGCAGTACTTC
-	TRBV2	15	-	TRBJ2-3	CASRAPGRATDTQYF	TGTGCCAGCCGGGCGCCCGGACGGGCCACAGATACGCAGTATTTT
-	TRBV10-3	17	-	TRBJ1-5	CAISESRRDDSNQPQHF	TGTGCCATCAGCGAGTCCAGGAGGGACGATAGCAATCAGCCCCAGCATTTT
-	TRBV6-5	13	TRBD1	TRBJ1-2	CASTPDRIYGYTF	TGTGCCAGCACCCCGGACAGGATCTATGGCTACACCTTC
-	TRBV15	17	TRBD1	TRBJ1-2	CATSRGSGQGFRDGYTF	TGTGCCACCAGCAGGGGTTCGGGACAGGGCTTCAGGGATGGCTACACCTTC
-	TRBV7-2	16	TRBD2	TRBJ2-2	CASSLRLAGGGGELFF	TGTGCCAGCAGCTTGAGGCTAGCGGGAGGAGGGGGGGAGCTGTTTTTT
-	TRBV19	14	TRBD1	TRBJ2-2	CASSTQGIGGELFF	TGTGCCAGTAGTACACAGGGGATCGGCGGGGAGCTGTTTTTT
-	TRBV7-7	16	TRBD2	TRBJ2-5	CASSLAGLALQETQYF	TGTGCCAGCAGCTTAGCGGGACTAGCGCTTCAAGAGACCCAGTACTTC
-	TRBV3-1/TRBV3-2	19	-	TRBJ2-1	CASSQDHHVKRISYNEQFF	TGTGCCAGCAGCCAAGACCACCATGTTAAGCGGATCTCCTACAATGAGCAGTTCTTC
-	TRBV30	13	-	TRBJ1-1	CAWQTNMDTEAFF	TGTGCCTGGCAAACTAATATGGACACTGAAGCTTTCTTT
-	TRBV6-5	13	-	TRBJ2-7	CASSRTAPYEQYF	TGTGCCAGCAGTCGGACCGCTCCCTACGAGCAGTACTTC
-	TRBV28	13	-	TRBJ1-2	CASSRQAVYGYTF	TGTGCCAGCAGCCGACAGGCGGTATATGGCTACACCTTC
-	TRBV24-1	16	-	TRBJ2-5	CATSDPRQETGETQYF	TGTGCCACCAGTGATCCACGACAAGAAACGGGAGAGACCCAGTACTTC
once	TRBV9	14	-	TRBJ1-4	CASSVSSPGEKLFF	TGTGCCAGCAGCGTATCCAGTCCGGGGGAAAAACTGTTTTTT
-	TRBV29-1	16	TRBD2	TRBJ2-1	CSVGSSAGEGYNEQFF	TGCAGCGTTGGTAGTTCGGCGGGGGAGGGCTACAATGAGCAGTTCTTC
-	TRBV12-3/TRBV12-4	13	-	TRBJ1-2	CASSLTRASGYTF	TGTGCCAGCAGTTTAACCAGGGCGTCCGGCTACACCTTC
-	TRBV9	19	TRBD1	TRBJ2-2	CASSVSPLGTGGRIGELFF	TGTGCCAGCAGCGTAAGTCCTCTAGGGACAGGGGGCCGTATCGGGGAGCTGTTTTTT
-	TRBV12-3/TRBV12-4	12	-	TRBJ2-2	CASSPGSGELFF	TGTGCCAGCAGTCCAGGGTCCGGGGAGCTGTTTTTT
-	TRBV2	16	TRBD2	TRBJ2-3	CASSPGLAGGPDTQYF	TGTGCCAGCAGTCCGGGACTAGCGGGAGGGCCGGATACGCAGTATTTT
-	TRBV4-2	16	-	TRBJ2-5	CASSQESRRIRETQYF	TGTGCCAGCAGCCAAGAGTCCAGGAGAATACGGGAGACCCAGTACTTC
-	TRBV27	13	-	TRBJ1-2	CASSSGGGGGYTF	TGTGCCAGCAGTTCCGGGGGCGGAGGTGGCTACACCTTC
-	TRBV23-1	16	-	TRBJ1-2	CASSGTYRPLHYGYTF	TGCGCCAGCAGCGGGACGTATAGACCTCTCCACTATGGCTACACCTTC
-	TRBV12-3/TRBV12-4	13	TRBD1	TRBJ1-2	CASSFRGGYGYTF	TGTGCCAGCAGCTTCAGGGGGGGCTATGGCTACACCTTC
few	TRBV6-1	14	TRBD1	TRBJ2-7	CASSEGDSRSEQYF	TGTGCCAGCAGTGAAGGGGACAGCAGGAGCGAGCAGTACTTC